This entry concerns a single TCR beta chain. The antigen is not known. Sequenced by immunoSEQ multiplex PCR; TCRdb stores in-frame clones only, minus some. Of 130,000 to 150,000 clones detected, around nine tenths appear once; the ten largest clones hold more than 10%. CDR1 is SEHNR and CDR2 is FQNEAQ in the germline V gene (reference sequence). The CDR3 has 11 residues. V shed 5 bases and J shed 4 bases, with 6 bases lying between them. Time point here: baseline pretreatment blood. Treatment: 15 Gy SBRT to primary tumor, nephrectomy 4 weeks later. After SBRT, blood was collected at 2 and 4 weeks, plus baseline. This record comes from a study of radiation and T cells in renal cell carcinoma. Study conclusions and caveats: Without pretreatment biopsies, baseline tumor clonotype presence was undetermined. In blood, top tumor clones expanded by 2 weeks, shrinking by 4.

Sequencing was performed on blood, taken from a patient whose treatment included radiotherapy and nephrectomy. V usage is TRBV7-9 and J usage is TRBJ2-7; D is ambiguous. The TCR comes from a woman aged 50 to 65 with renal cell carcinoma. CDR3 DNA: TGTGCCAGCAGCCTGTCGTACGAGCAGTACTTC. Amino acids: CASSLSYEQYF. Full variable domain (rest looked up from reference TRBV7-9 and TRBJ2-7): DTGVSQNPRHKITKRGQNVTFRCDPISEHNRLYWYRQTLGQGPEFLTYFQNEAQLEKSRLLSDRFSAERPKGSFSTLEIQRTEQGDSAMYLCASSLSYEQYFGPGTRLTVT.